The 25 T cell receptor beta chains below come from one sample, sequenced in a study of T cell repertoires in cytomegalovirus infection. A single record per CDR3 protein comes from TCRdb applying MiXCR to the reads. The sample lists hundreds of thousands of distinct CDR3 sequences; about 5.9% were seen once. Sample: PBMCs. The receptors were sampled from a human donor in good health (CMV status not recorded). Some clones in this sample may be carry-over from other donors' samples.

This clonotype has a count of ten or more. The V gene is TRBV6-5, the J gene TRBJ1-1; no clear D gene. Trimming took 6 bases from V and 8 from J, leaving 16 bases between them. The CDR3 spans 13 residues. Germline assignment: CDR1 MNHEY and CDR2 SVGAGI. CDR3: CASSPVGLGEAFF. CDR3 bases: TGTGCCAGCAGCCCCGTGGGTCTTGGCGAAGCTTTCTTT.

This clonotype was seen many times. The chain combines TRBV6-2 or TRBV6-3 with TRBJ2-5; the D gene is possibly TRBD2 (5 bases). CDR1 MNHEY and CDR2 SVGEGT come from the germline V gene. The CDR3 totals 12 residues. V lost 1 base, J lost 9 bases, and 9 bases lay in between. CDR3: CASSYWLGAQYF. CDR3 nucleotides: TGTGCCAGCAGTTACTGGTTGGGAGCCCAGTACTTC.

This clonotype was counted ten times or more. The V call is TRBV7-2, the J call TRBJ1-5, with TRBD1 matching over 11 bases. V lost 4 bases and J lost 6; bases outside the gene matches: 2. CDR1 is SGHTA, CDR2 FQGNSA, per germline. The CDR3 is 14 residues long. The CDR3 sequence is CASSYGTGGQPQHF. The CDR3 DNA is TGTGCCAGCAGCTACGGGACAGGGGGTCAGCCCCAGCATTTT.

On this clonotype: A much larger clone sits a single nucleotide away, making a read error possible. V gene TRBV6-2 or TRBV6-3 combines with J gene TRBJ1-1, with 8 positions matching TRBD1. Germline-derived CDR1 and CDR2 are MNHEY and SVGEGT. The CDR3 has 13 residues. The CDR3 here is CPSRGTGGSEAFF. The CDR3 DNA reads TGTCCCAGCAGGGGGACAGGTGGCTCTGAAGCTTTCTTT.

This clonotype was counted many times. The V and J genes are TRBV12-3 or TRBV12-4 and TRBJ2-1, with 9 bases aligning to TRBD2. Germline trimming cut 4 bases from V and 9 bases from J; bases unmatched to any gene: 7. The CDR3 totals 14 residues. CDR3 sequence (DNA): TGTGCCAGCAGTTACACGGCAGCGGGGGGTGAGCAGTTCTTC. Amino acids: CASSYTAAGGEQFF.

This clonotype was recorded many times. The chain combines TRBV20-1 with TRBJ1-2; tentative D call: TRBD1 (5 bases). V was trimmed by 8 bases and J by 7 bases, leaving 14 bases between them. Germline V lookup: CDR1 DFQATT, CDR2 SNEGSKA (reference sequence). CDR3 length equals 11 residues. CDR3 amino acids: CSLQGVGGYTF. Here the CDR3 DNA reads TGCAGTCTTCAGGGCGTGGGTGGCTACACCTTC.

Ten or more counts support this clonotype. The V and J genes are TRBV7-2 and TRBJ1-5; 7 bases line up with TRBD1. Trimming cost V 1 base and J 1 base; bases outside gene matches: 4. Germline values: CDR1 SGHTA, CDR2 FQGNSA. The CDR3 covers 16 residues. For the CDR3, the DNA is TGTGCCAGCAGCTTAGAGGGCAGGGGGAGCAATCAGCCCCAGCATTTT. This translates into CASSLEGRGSNQPQHF.

This clonotype was seen many times. This chain joins TRBV7-2 and TRBJ1-6; 10 positions match TRBD1. CDR1 and CDR2 (germline): SGHTA, FQGNSA. The V segment lost 8 bases and the J segment 10 bases; nucleotides outside the gene matches: 20. The CDR3 loop spans 18 amino acids. The chain's CDR3 is CASHGQVGQGVTWSPLHF. Here the CDR3 DNA reads TGTGCCAGCCATGGACAGGTCGGACAGGGGGTGACGTGGTCACCCCTCCACTTT.

For this clonotype: The junction does not match germline at one end; this may be a read error. The rearrangement joins TRBV5-1 to TRBJ1-1; 7 bases match TRBD1. CDR1 and CDR2 (germline): SGHRS, YFSETQ. The CDR3 sequence is 15 residues long. The CDR3 loop is CASSLGGTVNTEDFF. CDR3 in DNA: TGCGCCAGCAGCTTGGGCGGGACAGTGAACACTGAAGATTTCTTT.

The chain has TRBV20-1 and TRBJ1-1, with D maybe TRBD1 (6 bases). In germline, CDR1 is DFQATT, CDR2 SNEGSKA (reference sequence). This CDR3 is 13 amino acids long. Trimming took off 5 bases at V and 0 bases at J, with 10 bases between the two ends. The CDR3 sequence: CSARDNLNTEAFF. The CDR3 DNA sequence: TGCAGTGCTCGGGACAACCTGAACACTGAAGCTTTCTTT.

The sample holds many counts of this clonotype. V usage is TRBV7-3 and J usage is TRBJ1-2; 9 bases agree with TRBD1. There are 14 residues in the CDR3. J lost 5 bases, V lost 5 bases, and 6 bases had no gene match. The germline V gene encodes CDR1 SGHTA and CDR2 FQGTGA. CDR3 region: CASSRGQGSYGYTF. As DNA, the CDR3 is TGTGCCAGCAGCCGCGGACAGGGGTCATATGGCTACACCTTC.

This clonotype came up many times. The chain has TRBV7-3 and TRBJ2-1; maybe TRBD2 (6 bases). This CDR3 comprises 16 residues. The germline V gene encodes CDR1 SGHTA and CDR2 FQGTGA. Trimming removed 1 base from V and 0 bases from J, with 10 bases in between. CDR3 nucleotide sequence: TGTGCCAGCAGCTTAAATGGGGGAGGCTCCTACAATGAGCAGTTCTTC. Encoded protein: CASSLNGGGSYNEQFF.

This clonotype was seen repeatedly, ten times or more. The rearrangement joins TRBV2 to TRBJ1-1, with D hard to call. Germline CDR1 SNHLY, CDR2 FYNNEI. The V end lost 6 bases, the J end lost 2 bases, and 13 bases lay between the germline ends. The CDR3 contains 14 residues. The CDR3 reads CASSAEAVNTEAFF. CDR3 DNA sequence: TGTGCCAGCAGCGCCGAGGCCGTCAACACTGAAGCTTTCTTT. The variable domain in full, completed from reference TRBV2 and TRBJ1-1, reads EPEVTQTPSHQVTQMGQEVILRCVPISNHLYFYWYRQILGQKVEFLVSFYNNEISEKSEIFDDQFSVERPDGSNFTLKIRSTKLEDSAMYFCASSAEAVNTEAFFGQGTRLTVV.

This clonotype occurred many times. The rearrangement uses TRBV6-6 and TRBJ2-5; TRBD2 might be the D (6 bases). CDR3 size: 14 residues. V gave up 2 bases and J gave up 0 bases, with 7 bases separating them. Germline-derived CDR1 and CDR2 are MNHNY and SVGAGI (reference sequence). The CDR3 here is CASSYGDYQETQYF. DNA for the CDR3: TGTGCCAGCAGTTACGGGGACTACCAAGAGACCCAGTACTTC.

This clonotype appeared many times. The J gene is TRBJ1-5, the V gene TRBV4-3; TRBD1 matches at 9 bases. The CDR3 is made up of 19 amino acids. From germline, CDR1 is LGHNA and CDR2 YSLEER. V trimming: 1 base; J trimming: 1 base; junction bases outside the gene matches: 11. CDR3 nucleotide sequence: TGCGCCAGCAGCCAAGGATACGACAGGGGGGGTCGGAGCAATCAGCCCCAGCATTTT. This sequence encodes CASSQGYDRGGRSNQPQHF.

This clonotype was seen more than once but under ten times. The V gene is TRBV28, the J gene TRBJ1-6; tentative D call: TRBD1 (6 bases). The V gene's germline CDR1 is MDHEN and CDR2 SYDVKM. CDR3 length: 12 amino acids. V shed 5 bases and J shed 14 bases, with 13 bases lying between them. The CDR3 coding sequence is TGTGCCAGCAGTCAGCAGGGGTTGGCCCTCCACTTT. It yields the protein CASSQQGLALHF. Variable domain in full (rest from reference TRBV28 and TRBJ1-6): DVKVTQSSRYLVKRTGEKVFLECVQDMDHENMFWYRQDPGLGLRLIYFSYDVKMKEKGDIPEGYSVSREKKERFSLILESASTNQTSMYLCASSQQGLALHFGNGTRLTVT.

In this sample, this clonotype turned up many times. V gene TRBV28 combines with J gene TRBJ1-5, with D perhaps matching TRBD1 (6 bases). CDR3 size: 14 residues. Trimming pared 6 bases from V and 3 bases from J, leaving 12 bases between. Germline V gene data show CDR1 as MDHEN and CDR2 as SYDVKM. The CDR3 DNA is TGTGCCAGCAGACCCGGGGGCGTCAATCAGCCCCAGCATTTT. Amino acids: CASRPGGVNQPQHF.

This clonotype was picked up many times. V usage is TRBV7-2 and J usage is TRBJ2-5, with TRBD1 identical over 8 bases. The CDR3 consists of 14 residues. V lost 2 bases, J lost 5 bases, and 4 bases stayed unmatched. Germline CDR1 reads SGHTA; CDR2 reads FQGNSA. For the CDR3, the DNA is TGTGCCAGCAGCTTAACCAGGGGGCTGGAGACCCAGTACTTC. Translation gives CASSLTRGLETQYF.

This clonotype was observed at least ten times. This chain uses TRBV7-2 with TRBJ1-5, with a tentative D call TRBD1 (6 bases). Trimming removed 2 bases from V and 0 bases from J, with 23 bases in between. Germline CDR1 is SGHTA and CDR2 is FQGNSA. This CDR3 comprises 20 residues. CDR3 nucleotide sequence: TGTGCCAGCAGCTTAATCGGCGTTTCGGGACACTTCTATAGCAATCAGCCCCAGCATTTT. This sequence encodes CASSLIGVSGHFYSNQPQHF.

This clonotype was found many times. The chain has TRBV7-8 and TRBJ2-7; D is ambiguous. The CDR3 consists of 11 residues. The V and J ends lost 5 bases and 2 bases respectively, with 4 bases between them. Germline CDR1 SGHVS, CDR2 FQNEAQ. The CDR3 DNA is TGTGCCAGCAGCGAGGCCTACGAGCAGTACTTC. Encoded protein: CASSEAYEQYF.

This clonotype has only a few counts. This sequence joins TRBV5-6 and TRBJ2-5, with unresolved D. Germline-derived CDR1 and CDR2 are SGHDT and YYEEEE. Trimming left V 4 bases short and J 10 bases short, with 14 bases between. The CDR3 is 12 residues long. CDR3 sequence (DNA): TGTGCCAGCAGCCACCAGGAGATGGGCCAGTACTTC. Protein: CASSHQEMGQYF.

This clonotype was seen repeatedly, ten times or more. The rearrangement uses TRBV20-1 and TRBJ1-1, with TRBD1 identical over 9 bases. The germline gives CDR1 DFQATT, CDR2 SNEGSKA (reference sequence). J gave up 4 bases and V 2 bases, and 11 bases lay outside the gene matches. The CDR3 spans 16 residues. In nucleotides, the CDR3 is TGCAGTGCTAGACTCACCCCGGGACAGGGTGTCACTGAAGCTTTCTTT. It encodes CSARLTPGQGVTEAFF.

At least ten counts were recorded for this clonotype. The V call is TRBV6-2 or TRBV6-3, the J call TRBJ2-2; D remains ambiguous. Looked up from germline, CDR1 is MNHEY and CDR2 is SVGEGT. The CDR3 is 12 amino acids. With 10 bases removed from V and 2 bases from J, the gap between germline ends came to 8 bases. The CDR3 DNA sequence: TGTGCCACCCAAGGAAACACCGGGGAGCTGTTTTTT. As protein: CATQGNTGELFF.

This clonotype was counted many times. The chain is built from TRBV9 and TRBJ2-5; 8 bases line up with TRBD1. V trimming: 2 bases; J trimming: 2 bases; junction bases outside the gene matches: 5. The CDR3 length is 15 residues. The germline V gene encodes CDR1 SGDLS and CDR2 YYNGEE. CDR3 amino acids: CASSVHRGTQETQYF. The DNA of the CDR3 is TGTGCCAGCAGCGTCCACAGGGGGACACAAGAGACCCAGTACTTC.

The chain combines TRBV7-2 with TRBJ1-1; D gene unclear. V gave up 4 bases and J gave up 1 base, with 10 bases separating them. Germline CDR1 SGHTA, CDR2 FQGNSA. The CDR3 runs 14 residues. The CDR3 coding sequence is TGTGCCAGCAGCTCACGCCAGTCGAACACTGAAGCTTTCTTT. Its protein product is CASSSRQSNTEAFF. The full variable domain, rest sourced from reference TRBV7-2 and TRBJ1-1, is GAGVSQSPSNKVTEKGKDVELRCDPISGHTALYWYRQSLGQGLEFLIYFQGNSAPDKSGLPSDRFSAERTGGSVSTLTIQRTQQEDSAVYLCASSSRQSNTEAFFGQGTRLTVV.